The sequence of this T cell receptor beta chain was determined in a study of cytomegalovirus exposure and HLA in healthy donors. For the study at large: The use of the same platform for the 120 validation repertoires and the roughly 700 first-cohort repertoires was reported by a later analysis.

Notes on this clone: Its antigen is unidentified.

Produced via immunoSEQ multiplex PCR; TCRdb's table is partial and in-frame only. The sample lists over 70,000 clones, around 90% occurring once. CDR1 SGHTA and CDR2 FQGNSA come from the germline V gene. The CDR3 is 14 amino acids. The V end lost 3 bases, the J end lost 6 bases, and 12 bases lay between the germline ends. Regarding the study as a whole: Usually a TCR sequence was rare, but some public TCRs were found in many donors. The finding came from a later analysis; first-cohort TCR clusters tended to co-occur in the 130 or so validation repertoires.

The source is a woman between 18 and 29 years old in good health and CMV-seropositive. V gene TRBV7-2 combines with J gene TRBJ1-5; no clear D. Material: PBMCs. CDR3 nucleotide sequence: TGTGCCAGCAGCTTTTCCACGGCAGGTCAGCCCCAGCATTTT. Encoded protein: CASSFSTAGQPQHF.